This TCR beta chain was identified in a study of cytomegalovirus exposure and HLA in healthy donors (dated by TCRdb to the late 2010s). General notes on the study: The 666 repertoires of the first cohort and the 95 to 150 validation repertoires were produced on the same platform, according to a later analysis. The study combined high-throughput TCR immunosequencing, statistical association of individual TCRs with disease status, and machine learning to predict cytomegalovirus infection status. A separate validation cohort of roughly 110 different subjects was used in addition to the approximately 640-subject first cohort. The aim of the study was to test whether cataloging public T cell receptors could identify signatures of past pathogen exposure. General study outcomes and caveats: The authors suggested that the approach could potentially be extended to other disease states and immunological phenotypes. Of the cluster scores, 85% to 95% were above 0 in a later analysis, which found that TCRs clustered in the first cohort also tended to co-occur in the 90 to 150 validation repertoires. Most TCR sequences were seen in very few donors, while some public TCRs were found in many individuals. The classifier was reported to diagnose cytomegalovirus status with high specificity and sensitivity in both the original and validation cohorts. A later analysis lacked HLA typing for the validation cohort, so it scored co-occurrence in that cohort across all 120 repertoires. A few of the identified cytomegalovirus-associated TCR beta chains were confirmed in vitro to be specific for cytomegalovirus antigens. A total of about 180 TCR beta chains were listed by the study as associated with cytomegalovirus.

Unmatched junction bases come to 16, with V trimmed by 3 bases and J by 0 bases. From its cysteine to its phenylalanine, the CDR3 spans 19 amino acids. The entry retains the CDR3 DNA only, 57 bases that are in frame from base 1. CDR1 and CDR2 (MNHEY, SMNVEV) derive from the germline V gene (reference sequence). The library was made by the immunoSEQ multiplex PCR assay. The authors processed their data as follows. A statistical classification framework was built to diagnose cytomegalovirus status from the catalog of TCR beta chain sequences. The source is immuneACCESS, and TCRdb retained only in-frame sequences with V and J called. Part of the clones is not carried over; for the studies checked, unresolved V genes explain less than half of this, and the remainder is unexplained. Clone size and the V and J calls come from that table; the DNA yielded D and trimming. This sample lists fewer than 200,000 clones; roughly 90% were detected once. In total, the top ten clones hold around 2.4% of the sample.

Points on this clone: Its recognized antigen is unknown. No base-level quality is on record; no much larger clone is a single base apart.

The donors were included in the validation cohort of over a hundred subjects, a group kept apart from the roughly 730-subject first cohort. The chain joins TRBV27 to TRBJ2-7; TRBD1 aligns with 8 central bases. The sequenced material came from PBMCs. This clonotype originated in a woman aged 18-30 years in good health and CMV-seronegative. The DNA sequence is given as TGTGCCAGCAGTTTTAGACAGGGGTTCGGCGCCATGCGCTCCTACGAGCAGTACTTC. Translation gives CASSFRQGFGAMRSYEQYF.